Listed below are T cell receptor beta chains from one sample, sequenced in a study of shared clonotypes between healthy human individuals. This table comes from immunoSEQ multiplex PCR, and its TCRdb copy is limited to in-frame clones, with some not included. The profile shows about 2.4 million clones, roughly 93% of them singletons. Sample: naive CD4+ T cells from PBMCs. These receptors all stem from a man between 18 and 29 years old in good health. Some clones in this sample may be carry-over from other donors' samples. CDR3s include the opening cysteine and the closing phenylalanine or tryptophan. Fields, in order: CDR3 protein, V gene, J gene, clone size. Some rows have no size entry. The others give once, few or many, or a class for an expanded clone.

CDR3aa: CASRIDRALYNEQFF
v_gene: TRBV5-1
j_gene: TRBJ2-1
abundance: NA

CDR3aa: CASTLEGGIETQYF
v_gene: TRBV6-6
j_gene: TRBJ2-5
abundance: NA

CDR3aa: CASSFTSGANTGELFF
v_gene: TRBV5-1
j_gene: TRBJ2-2
abundance: NA

CDR3aa: CASSPIQGTYEQYF
v_gene: TRBV27
j_gene: TRBJ2-7
abundance: once

CDR3aa: CASSDTRRAYEQFF
v_gene: TRBV11-2
j_gene: TRBJ2-1
abundance: NA

CDR3aa: CASQGYSSTEAFF
v_gene: TRBV6-6
j_gene: TRBJ1-1
abundance: few

CDR3aa: CASSPIAGGGRTDTQYF
v_gene: TRBV18
j_gene: TRBJ2-3
abundance: NA

CDR3aa: CASSVPRGIEAFF
v_gene: TRBV11-1
j_gene: TRBJ1-1
abundance: NA

CDR3aa: CASTRSATRTVTYEQYF
v_gene: TRBV7-2
j_gene: NA
abundance: NA

CDR3aa: CASSGLAGVTDTQYF
v_gene: TRBV2
j_gene: TRBJ2-3
abundance: few

CDR3aa: CASSLTGSSQYF
v_gene: TRBV7-3
j_gene: TRBJ2-3
abundance: NA

CDR3aa: CASSPGDSSSYNEQFF
v_gene: TRBV28
j_gene: TRBJ2-1
abundance: NA

CDR3aa: CASSPHPSGQNGYTF
v_gene: TRBV28
j_gene: TRBJ1-2
abundance: NA

CDR3aa: CASSWTGGAGNTIYF
v_gene: TRBV10-2
j_gene: TRBJ1-3
abundance: NA

CDR3aa: CASSPGVGNQPQHF
v_gene: TRBV28
j_gene: TRBJ1-5
abundance: NA

CDR3aa: CAISEPGLAGSGYNEQFF
v_gene: TRBV10-3
j_gene: TRBJ2-1
abundance: NA

CDR3aa: CASSTGRGPPHEQYF
v_gene: TRBV2
j_gene: TRBJ2-7
abundance: NA

CDR3aa: CAWSVPGAGNQPQHF
v_gene: TRBV30
j_gene: TRBJ1-5
abundance: NA

CDR3aa: CASSIDQDSPGTEAFF
v_gene: TRBV19
j_gene: TRBJ1-1
abundance: NA

CDR3aa: CAWIRERGANVLTF
v_gene: TRBV30
j_gene: TRBJ2-6
abundance: NA

CDR3aa: CASSPVAGQGYEQYF
v_gene: TRBV4-2
j_gene: TRBJ2-7
abundance: NA

CDR3aa: CASSRLAGYEQYF
v_gene: TRBV6-6
j_gene: TRBJ2-7
abundance: NA

CDR3aa: CASSLEEGAWETQYF
v_gene: TRBV5-1
j_gene: TRBJ2-5
abundance: NA

CDR3aa: CASSFPGQGSYEQYF
v_gene: TRBV28
j_gene: TRBJ2-7
abundance: NA

CDR3aa: CASGPGGSRAEAFF
v_gene: TRBV12-5
j_gene: TRBJ1-1
abundance: NA

CDR3aa: CASSLVPGTDSTDTQYF
v_gene: TRBV7-6
j_gene: TRBJ2-3
abundance: NA

CDR3aa: CASSAQGGVSYEQYF
v_gene: TRBV5-1
j_gene: TRBJ2-7
abundance: NA

CDR3aa: CASSPFGDRDREETQYF
v_gene: TRBV18
j_gene: TRBJ2-5
abundance: NA

CDR3aa: CASRKTGAAFNEQYF
v_gene: TRBV5-6
j_gene: TRBJ2-7
abundance: once

CDR3aa: CASSGQGYPNCFF
v_gene: TRBV2
j_gene: TRBJ1-1
abundance: few

CDR3aa: CSVKLNTEAFF
v_gene: TRBV29-1
j_gene: TRBJ1-1
abundance: NA

CDR3aa: CASRSRSGGSYEQYF
v_gene: TRBV2
j_gene: TRBJ2-7
abundance: NA

CDR3aa: CASSEFVRAGTQYF
v_gene: TRBV25-1
j_gene: TRBJ2-3
abundance: NA

CDR3aa: CASSHTGTSGTYEQYF
v_gene: TRBV9
j_gene: TRBJ2-7
abundance: NA

CDR3aa: CASSKTSPTAEQYF
v_gene: TRBV18
j_gene: TRBJ2-7
abundance: few

CDR3aa: CASSPTLKQGGLRHEQYF
v_gene: TRBV5-1
j_gene: TRBJ2-7
abundance: NA

CDR3aa: CASSLGPSREQFF
v_gene: TRBV13
j_gene: TRBJ2-1
abundance: once

CDR3aa: CASTDRTGGGWDEQFF
v_gene: TRBV6-6
j_gene: TRBJ2-1
abundance: NA

CDR3aa: CASSSGTGGAEETQYF
v_gene: TRBV7-8
j_gene: TRBJ2-5
abundance: NA

CDR3aa: CASSPGTGRTYEQYF
v_gene: TRBV5-1
j_gene: TRBJ2-7
abundance: once

CDR3aa: CASSLDGWGPRYF
v_gene: TRBV11-2
j_gene: TRBJ2-5
abundance: NA

CDR3aa: CSVWATSGSKTQYF
v_gene: TRBV29-1
j_gene: TRBJ2-5
abundance: NA

CDR3aa: CASRPGQGYNEQFF
v_gene: TRBV28
j_gene: TRBJ2-1
abundance: NA

CDR3aa: CASSPWTGPSEQYF
v_gene: TRBV7-8
j_gene: TRBJ2-7
abundance: NA

CDR3aa: CASSPERGVNTEAFF
v_gene: TRBV7-2
j_gene: TRBJ1-1
abundance: NA